This TCR beta chain was obtained from a study of cytomegalovirus exposure and HLA in healthy donors. Worth noting for this clone: What it recognizes is unknown.

General study results and limits: Productive status was seen about 90% or about 30% of the time for most TCR beta V segments in an earlier analysis.

The PCR made use of 60 Vbeta and 13 Jbeta primers. Assay: immunoSEQ multiplex PCR; the TCRdb copy retains only in-frame clones and omits some. This table holds around 190,000 clones, over 60% found once. Sample: PBMCs. This sequence originates from a man younger than 40 in good health and CMV-seropositive.

CDR3 in DNA: TGTGCCAGCACCCAGGGGGGTACGAACACTGAAGCTTTCTTT. This sequence encodes CASTQGGTNTEAFF. The V call is TRBV6-1, the J call TRBJ1-1; TRBD1 aligns across 7 bases. This CDR3 comprises 14 residues. V shed 7 bases, J shed 1 base, and the junction held 6 bases outside the gene matches. The germline gives CDR1 MNHNS, CDR2 SASEGT.